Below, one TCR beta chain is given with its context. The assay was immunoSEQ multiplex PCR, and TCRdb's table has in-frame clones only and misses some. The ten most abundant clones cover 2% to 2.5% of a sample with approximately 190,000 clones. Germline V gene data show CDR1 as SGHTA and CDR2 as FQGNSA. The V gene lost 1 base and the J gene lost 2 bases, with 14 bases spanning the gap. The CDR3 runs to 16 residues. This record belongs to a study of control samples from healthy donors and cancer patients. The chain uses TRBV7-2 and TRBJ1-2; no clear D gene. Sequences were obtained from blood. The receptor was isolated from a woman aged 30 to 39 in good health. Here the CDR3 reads CASSLGTMGINYGYTF. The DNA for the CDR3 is TGTGCCAGCAGCTTAGGTACTATGGGGATCAACTATGGCTACACCTTC.